One and the same sample provided the 6 T cell receptor beta chains below, sequenced in a study of cytomegalovirus exposure and HLA in healthy donors (dated by TCRdb to about 2017). Library generation was performed with the immunoSEQ multiplex PCR assay. A mixture of 60 forward primers for TCR Vbeta segments and 13 reverse primers for TCR Jbeta segments was used in the multiplex PCR. TCRdb obtained this table from immuneACCESS and retained in-frame rearrangements with V and J assigned. These tables miss some clones; where compared with another copy, unresolved V genes account for less than half of the shortfall, and the remainder is unexplained. The sample table contains some 130,000 clones; only one count was recorded for roughly 72% of them. The top ten hold approximately 7% of the sample. What was sequenced was PBMCs. All receptors derive from a male donor in good health and CMV-seronegative.

The V gene is TRBV9, the J gene TRBJ2-2; unclear D gene. Germline values: CDR1 SGDLS, CDR2 YYNGEE. V was pared by 3 bases and J by 6 bases, with 12 bases between. The CDR3 runs to 14 residues. CDR3 in amino acids: CASSASSPAGELFF. The CDR3 region has the DNA TGTGCCAGCAGCGCCTCCTCTCCGGCCGGGGAGCTGTTTTTT.

This clone came up a few times. This sequence joins TRBV5-5 and TRBJ2-2, with 13 bases aligning to TRBD2. This CDR3 spans 16 amino acids. Trimming cost V 3 bases and J 8 bases; bases outside gene matches: 7. Germline CDR1 SGHKS, CDR2 YYEKEE (reference sequence). For the CDR3, the DNA is TGTGCCAGCAGCTACGGGACTAGCGGGAATACAGGGGAGCTGTTTTTT. Translated: CASSYGTSGNTGELFF.

The chain recombines TRBV4-3 with TRBJ1-2; tentative D call: TRBD1 (6 bases). Germline CDR1 reads LGHNA; CDR2 reads YSLEER. V was cut by 0 bases and J by 4 bases, with 12 bases left in between. This CDR3 region has 15 residues. CDR3 residues: CASSQDPGHPYGYTF. The CDR3 DNA is TGCGCCAGCAGCCAAGATCCGGGACACCCCTATGGCTACACCTTC.

The V call is TRBV5-8, the J call TRBJ2-1; possibly TRBD2 for D (5 bases). CDR1 is SGHTS, CDR2 YDEGEE, per germline. The ends were cut back, 1 base at V and 10 bases at J, with 15 bases in the middle. The CDR3 extends over 14 amino acids. CDR3 region: CASSLLAPAGEQFF. In DNA, the CDR3 is TGTGCCAGCAGCTTGTTAGCTCCCGCGGGCGAGCAGTTCTTC.

The J gene is TRBJ2-2, the V gene TRBV9; 10 bases align to TRBD2. The CDR3 runs to 16 residues. Germline loops: CDR1 SGDLS, CDR2 YYNGEE. J lost 6 bases, V lost 4 bases, and 9 bases had no gene match. As DNA, the CDR3 is TGTGCCAGCAGCTTATCAGCGGGAGGGTTATCCGGGGAGCTGTTTTTT. Amino acids: CASSLSAGGLSGELFF.

The J gene is TRBJ2-3, the V gene TRBV6-4, with TRBD2 identical over 9 bases. This CDR3 contains 15 residues. The junction had 3 bases not matched to a gene; V was cut back by 5 bases and J by 0 bases. CDR1 is MRHNA and CDR2 is SNTAGT in the germline V gene. This CDR3 is CASSLTSGSTDTQYF. The CDR3 DNA reads TGTGCCAGCAGTCTCACTAGCGGGAGCACAGATACGCAGTATTTT.